The TCR beta chain under discussion was sequenced for a study of T-cell reconstitution after alpha-beta-depleted transplantation in children. Germline CDR1 and CDR2: SGHRS and YFSETQ. CDR3 length: 15 amino acids. The trim removed 3 bases at V and 2 bases at J, leaving 5 bases unmatched. This clonotype appeared a few times. Unique molecular identifiers were incorporated during preparation of the TCRbeta library. MiXCR was run by TCRdb on the PCR reads, yielding one entry per CDR3 protein. The sample holds roughly 570,000 distinct CDR3 sequences, about a quarter seen once. The sample was PBMCs, taken before TCRalphabeta/CD19-depleted stem cell transplant. The gene calls are TRBV5-1 and TRBJ2-1; 7 positions match TRBD1. The source of this sequence is a boy less than two years old with Wiskott-Aldrich syndrome, due to receive a stem cell transplant. CDR3 sequence (DNA): TGCGCCAGCAGCTCGACAGGGTTCCCCTACAATGAGCAGTTCTTC. Protein: CASSSTGFPYNEQFF.